The clone carrying this TCR beta chain was picked up one time. These data originate in a study of blood T cell repertoires in COVID-19. Whole-study context: From the United States, Italy and Spain came samples of acute and convalescent COVID-19. From T cells, B-cell-depleted T cells, or PBMCs came the material, which was cDNA or gDNA.

Authors' methods: Reference gene primer amplification gave estimated nucleated cell counts. TCRdb's table, derived via immunoSEQ multiplex PCR, lists solely in-frame clones and lacks some. The V and J calls and the clone size are those of that table, but D and trimming were determined from the DNA. The sample contains more than 250,000 clones, around 92% of which appear only once. The CDR3 is 16 amino acids. Germline V CDR1 and CDR2: KGHSH, LQKENI. V was shortened by 3 bases and J by 4 bases, with 17 bases between the two germline ends. The source material was peripheral blood. The chain joins TRBV18 to TRBJ2-3; the D gene is possibly TRBD1 (6 bases). This TCR came from a man younger than 35 who had recovered from COVID-19. CDR3 residues: CASSPPVGGGSDTQYF. CDR3 nucleotides: TGTGCCAGCTCACCCCCAGTTGGGGGCGGGTCAGATACGCAGTATTTT.